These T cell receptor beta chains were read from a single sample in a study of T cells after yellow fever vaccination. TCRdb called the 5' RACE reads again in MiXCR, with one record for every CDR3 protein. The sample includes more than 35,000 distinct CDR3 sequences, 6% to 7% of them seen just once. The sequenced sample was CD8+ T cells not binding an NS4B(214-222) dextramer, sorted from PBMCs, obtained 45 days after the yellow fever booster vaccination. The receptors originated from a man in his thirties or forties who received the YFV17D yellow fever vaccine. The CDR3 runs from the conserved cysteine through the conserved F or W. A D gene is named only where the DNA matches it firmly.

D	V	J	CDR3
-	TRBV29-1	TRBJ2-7	CSVGQGGYEQYF
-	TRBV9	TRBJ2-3	CASGTVSTDTQYF
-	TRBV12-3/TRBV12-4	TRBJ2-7	CASSLTAPEQYF
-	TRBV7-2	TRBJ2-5	CASSDQGYPSETQYF
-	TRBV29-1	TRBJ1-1	CSVRGGRGSLNTEAFF
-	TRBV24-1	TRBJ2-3	CATSESGRVSTDTQYF
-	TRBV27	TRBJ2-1	CASSPVGYNEQFF
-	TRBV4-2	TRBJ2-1	CASRSGDEQFF
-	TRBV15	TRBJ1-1	CATSRDEDGTEAFF
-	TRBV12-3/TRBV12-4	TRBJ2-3	CASSGPGPGMQYF
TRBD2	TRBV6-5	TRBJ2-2	CASSYTGGGVGELFF
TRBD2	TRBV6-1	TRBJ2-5	CASSEERLAGAQETQYF
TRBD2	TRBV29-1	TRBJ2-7	CSVVSGSSYEQYF
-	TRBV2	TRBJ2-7	CASIMTVEQYF
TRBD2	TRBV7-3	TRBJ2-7	CASSLTSGSSYEQYF
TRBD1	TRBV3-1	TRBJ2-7	CASSQVRTGDHEQYF
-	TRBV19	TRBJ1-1	CASSIHSLNTEAFF
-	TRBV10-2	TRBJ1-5	CASSVGRNQPQHF
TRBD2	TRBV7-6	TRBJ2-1	CASSATGGLYNEQFF
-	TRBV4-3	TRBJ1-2	CASSQGEGEYDGYTF
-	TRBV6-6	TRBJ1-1	CASSYAQNTEAFF
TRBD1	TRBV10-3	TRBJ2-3	CAIREPGQQTDTQYF
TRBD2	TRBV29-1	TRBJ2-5	CSVRESGQETQYF
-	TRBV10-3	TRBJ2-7	CAITDPGRLEQYF
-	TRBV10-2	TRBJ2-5	CASTGQTQRAETQYF
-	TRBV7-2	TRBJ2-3	CASSLMGGTDTQYF
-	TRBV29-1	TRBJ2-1	CSVPFGRGEQFF
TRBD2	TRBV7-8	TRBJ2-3	CASSSSGRSTDTQYF
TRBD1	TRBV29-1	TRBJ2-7	CSVPGQGAYEQYF
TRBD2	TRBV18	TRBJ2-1	CASSPAAGDDAEQFF
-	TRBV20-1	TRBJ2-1	CSATQGWLRAYNEQFF
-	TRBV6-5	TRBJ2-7	CASSYVGGYEQYF
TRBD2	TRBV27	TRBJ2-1	CASSGPGTSGLNEQFF
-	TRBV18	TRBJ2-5	CASSPPDRYQETQYF
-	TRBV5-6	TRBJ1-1	CASSFSQLEAFF
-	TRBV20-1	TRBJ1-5	CSASVKGPGYNQPQHF
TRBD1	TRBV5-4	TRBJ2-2	CASSLGDRVPFAGELFF
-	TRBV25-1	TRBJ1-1	CASSPTMGSGTEAFF
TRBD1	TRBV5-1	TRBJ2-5	CASSLVGQGGAETQYF
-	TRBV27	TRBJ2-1	CASTKTVSSYNEQFF
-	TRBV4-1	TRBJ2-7	CASSQGAIPSYEQYF
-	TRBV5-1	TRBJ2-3	CASSSVAGGSTDTQYF
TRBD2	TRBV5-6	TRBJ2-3	CASSPGTSGGDTQYF
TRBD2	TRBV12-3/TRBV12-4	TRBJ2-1	CASSPTSAIRVF
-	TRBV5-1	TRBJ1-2	CASSKTGPSGGYTF
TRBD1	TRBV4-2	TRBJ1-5	CASSPGTGDYSNQPQHF
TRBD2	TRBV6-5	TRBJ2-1	CAVTSGSFEQFF